This T cell receptor beta chain was found in a study of T cell responses to AZD1222 COVID-19 vaccine. Study as a whole: Second-dose groups at about 4 or about 12 weeks were pooled. Overall study results and limits: Seropositive status at baseline applied to only five or six AZD1222 recipients. Spike-specific TCR breadth and depth were elevated following two AZD1222 doses. White British people made up most donors, females outnumbered males, and clonal diversity was possibly underestimated.

CDR3 length: 16 amino acids. The V and J ends lost 0 bases and 2 bases respectively, with 11 bases between them. CDR1 is ENHRY and CDR2 is SYGVKD in the germline V gene. Only in-frame clones appear in the TCRdb table, and some are missing; sequencing was by immunoSEQ multiplex PCR. The data contain about 97,000 clones, more than 75% of them singletons. Details on this clone: The antigen is not known.

The chain links TRBV10-3 to TRBJ1-3; D is undetermined. The TCR comes from an adult in good health. This specimen was peripheral blood, taken on day 0 of AZD1222 vaccination. The CDR3, as DNA: TGTGCCATCAGTGAGTCGACGGGCAGTACTGGAAACACCATATATTTT. Protein sequence: CAISESTGSTGNTIYF.